This TCR beta chain was recorded in a study of T cells after yellow fever vaccination (dated by TCRdb to the late 2010s). For the wider study: The SMART-Seq v4 Ultra Low Input RNA kit was used to prepare libraries from fractions with low cell numbers. Bulk TCR alpha and beta repertoires were sequenced longitudinally to track T-cell clones before and after primary and booster YFV17D yellow fever vaccination. Blood was collected at multiple timepoints before and after primary and secondary immunization, and bulk PBMC replicates and cell subsets were isolated. Two healthy male donors made up the cohort, one aged 18 to 29 years and the other aged 30 to 40 years. General conclusions and limits of the study: Only a couple of donors were included in the study, so the extent to which the findings can be generalized is limited. Most clones expanded after primary vaccination (about 96% of CD4 and around nine tenths of CD8) were re-detected after the booster, suggesting that broad memory maintenance occurred. Computational filtering was needed because FACS-sorted repertoires could contain abundant contaminating clonotypes from the bulk population. A small fraction of clonotypes appeared in both the CD4 and CD8 compartments, likely as a result of convergent recombination. The secondary T-cell response was found to be weaker but faster than the primary response, with a peak reached on day 5 rather than on day 15.

The CDR3 numbers 14 residues from cysteine through phenylalanine. The sequence is cut down to CDR3 DNA, 42 bases in frame from base 1. The junction carries 12 bases between V and J, which are trimmed by 0 bases and 9 bases respectively. Via the germline V gene (reference sequence), CDR1 is LGHDT and CDR2 YNNKEL. Of note for this clonotype: Its antigen is unknown. No base quality values were provided; no much bigger clone lies one nucleotide off.

TCR cDNA was synthesized by 5'RACE template switching, which introduced a universal primer site and unique molecular identifiers. Priming of cDNA synthesis was performed from both the TCR alpha and TCR beta constant segments. Library amplification involved two PCR steps, and the second step added sample barcodes and sequencing adapters. Sequencing of libraries was performed on Illumina HiSeq 2500 (2x100 bp) or NovaSeq (2x150 bp). The published analysis was carried out like this. MIGEC handled demultiplexing of reads and collapsing into UMI consensus sequences, while MiXCR performed V(D)J alignment. Vaccine-responding clonotypes were defined with edgeR using replicate PBMC samples, requiring FDR below 0.01 and a log2 fold change above 5 up to day 15. Each bulk clonotype was labeled CD4 or CD8 based on which sequenced repertoire, CD4 or CD8, contained the clonotype at higher abundance. Clones were called with MiXCR by TCRdb after fastp trimmed the public reads at Q25, and only in-frame beta chains were retained. Identical CDR3 protein sequences are pooled into one entry, listed with their most common genes and DNA. The V and J calls follow TCRdb's processing rather than the paper's. The sample table records under 550,000 distinct CDR3 sequences; less than 25% of these occur just once. The top ten hold 15% to 20% of the sample.

Read against the paper, the sample's treatment or condition label means: live attenuated yellow fever vaccine strain. Two biological replicates of bulk PBMCs were collected at each blood-draw timepoint. A standard Ficoll-Paque protocol was used to isolate PBMCs from peripheral blood. TriZol was used to extract RNA from bulk PBMCs, CD4 and CD8 fractions, and dextramer-positive and dextramer-negative fractions. The chain uses TRBV3-1 and TRBJ2-1; TRBD2 is perhaps the D gene, given 6 matching bases. The sequence came from a man aged 18-30 years who received the YFV17D yellow fever vaccine. Specimen: PBMCs, collected more than 20 days after the first yellow fever vaccination. The CDR3 amino acid sequence is: CASSQDTQGGEQFF. The nucleotide sequence is given as TGTGCCAGCAGCCAAGACACCCAGGGAGGTGAGCAGTTCTTC.